What follows are 24 T cell receptor beta chains derived from one specimen sequenced in a study of human T cells and chemical hapten exposure. Total RNA was isolated from whole blood that had not been fractionated. The library tagged each cDNA molecule with unique molecular identifiers. TCRdb recomputed calls from the reads with MiXCR, one row per CDR3 protein. In the table there are around 120,000 distinct CDR3 sequences, 8.5% to 9% of which are singletons. Sample: whole blood. The receptors originated from a human donor in good health. Some clones in this sample may be carry-over from other donors' samples.

In this sample, this clonotype turned up a few times. This chain joins TRBV25-1 and TRBJ2-2, with 8 bases matching TRBD1. The junction had 10 bases not matched to a gene; V was cut back by 1 base and J by 3 bases. The CDR3 totals 18 residues. The germline gives CDR1 MGHDK, CDR2 SYGVNS. This chain's CDR3 is CASSEFGETGVYTGELFF. Written as DNA, the CDR3 is TGTGCCAGCAGTGAATTTGGGGAGACAGGGGTGTACACCGGGGAGCTGTTTTTT.

This clonotype occurred a few times. This chain links TRBV15 with TRBJ2-3; the D is unclear. Between the trimmed V and J ends, which lost 1 base and 0 bases, there was a span of 5 bases. From germline, CDR1 is LNHNV and CDR2 YYDKDF (reference sequence). The CDR3 is made up of 14 amino acids. The DNA for the CDR3 is TGTGCCACCAGCAGAGTCTCTAGCACAGATACGCAGTATTTT. Its protein is CATSRVSSTDTQYF.

This chain connects TRBV7-2 to TRBJ2-2; 7 nucleotides match TRBD2. Trimming at V came to 1 base and at J to 5 bases, leaving 7 bases not matched to a gene. Germline V CDR1 and CDR2: SGHTA, FQGNSA. The CDR3 spans 16 residues. The CDR3 protein is CASSLGGGSGTGELFF. The CDR3 DNA reads as TGTGCCAGCAGCTTAGGGGGGGGGTCCGGAACCGGGGAGCTGTTTTTT.

This clonotype was counted ten times or more. The chain uses TRBV6-6 and TRBJ1-6; no firm D call. Trimming stripped 1 base from V and 10 bases from J, with 8 bases between. The V gene's germline CDR1 is MNHNY and CDR2 SVGAGI (reference sequence). The CDR3 sequence is 13 residues long. CDR3 bases: TGTGCCAGCAGTTACTTCCACCGGTCACCCCTCCACTTT. Protein product: CASSYFHRSPLHF.

This clonotype was counted at least ten times. The V call is TRBV6-5, the J call TRBJ1-6; 8 bases are shared with TRBD1. Germline lookup yields CDR1 MNHEY and CDR2 SVGAGI. This CDR3 has 17 amino acids. With 3 bases clipped from V and 10 bases from J, the junction kept 14 bases outside the gene matches. CDR3: CASSYYGQGAFGSPLHF. The CDR3 coding sequence is TGTGCCAGCAGTTATTACGGACAGGGAGCATTCGGATCACCCCTCCACTTT.

This clonotype was detected only a few times. V gene TRBV5-1 combines with J gene TRBJ2-1; 7 positions agree with TRBD2. Germline V lookup: CDR1 SGHRS, CDR2 YFSETQ. V lost 1 base, J lost 6 bases, and 4 bases stayed unmatched. There are 14 residues in the CDR3. CDR3 nucleotides: TGCGCCAGCAGCTTGACTCGCGGGGGCAATGAGCAGTTCTTC. It codes for CASSLTRGGNEQFF.

The chain uses TRBV7-6 and TRBJ2-1, with unresolved D. With 5 bases removed from V and 7 bases from J, the gap between germline ends came to 18 bases. The CDR3 consists of 15 residues. CDR1 is SGHVS, CDR2 FNYEAQ, per germline. DNA of the CDR3: TGTGCCAGCAGCAACACCGGGCTTCCCCAAAATGAGCAGTTCTTC. This gives the protein CASSNTGLPQNEQFF.

Many counts were recorded for this clonotype. The J gene is TRBJ2-7, the V gene TRBV6-1; possible D gene TRBD2, 6 bases. This CDR3 comprises 14 residues. Germline V CDR1 and CDR2: MNHNS, SASEGT. V gave up 5 bases and J gave up 7 bases, with 18 bases separating them. The chain's CDR3 is CASSFGGQGREQYF. CDR3 nucleotide sequence: TGTGCCAGCAGTTTCGGAGGGCAGGGCAGGGAGCAGTACTTC.

This clonotype appeared many times. The chain couples TRBV21-1 to TRBJ1-2; the D call in the table, TRBD1, was not verified against the DNA. TRBV21-1 is recorded as a pseudogene. The CDR3 is 13 residues long. The CDR3 sequence is CASSKLPVHGYTF. The CDR3 DNA reads TGTGCCAGCAGCAAACTCCCGGTTCATGGCTACACCTTC.

There are many counts of this clonotype. The chain employs TRBV6-2 or TRBV6-3 and TRBJ2-2; possibly TRBD1 for D (6 bases). The germline V and J ends were trimmed by 8 bases and 9 bases, with 13 bases remaining between them. The CDR3 is 12 residues long. Germline V gene sequence: CDR1 MNHEY, CDR2 SVGEGT. This CDR3 reads CASSTGSRELFF. The CDR3 DNA reads TGTGCCAGCTCTACAGGGTCGCGGGAGCTGTTTTTT.

The rearrangement joins TRBV7-9 to TRBJ2-3, with D uncertain. This CDR3 region has 16 residues. The germline V gene encodes CDR1 SEHNR and CDR2 FQNEAQ (reference sequence). Trimming took off 10 bases at V and 0 bases at J, with 20 bases between the two ends. In DNA, the CDR3 is TGTGCCACCCTCCCGGAGTTAGAAGCTAGCACAGATACGCAGTATTTT. This sequence encodes CATLPELEASTDTQYF. The entire variable domain, with the rest obtained from reference TRBV7-9 and TRBJ2-3, is as follows: DTGVSQNPRHKITKRGQNVTFRCDPISEHNRLYWYRQTLGQGPEFLTYFQNEAQLEKSRLLSDRFSAERPKGSFSTLEIQRTEQGDSAMYLCATLPELEASTDTQYFGPGTRLTVL.

The sample holds a few counts of this clonotype. CDR3 in DNA: TGTGCCAGCAGCTTAGAACCCTCCAGAGGGACGAACACTGAAGCTTTCTTT. This encodes CASSLEPSRGTNTEAFF. The chain joins TRBV11-2 to TRBJ1-1, with TRBD1 as a possible D gene (5 bases). The CDR3 runs 17 residues. Germline V gene lookup returns CDR1 SGHAT and CDR2 FQNNGV. Trimming took off 0 bases at V and 1 base at J, with 15 bases between the two ends.

This clonotype has a handful of counts. The rearrangement uses TRBV18 and TRBJ2-1; possibly TRBD1 for D (6 bases). The V gene lost 3 bases and the J gene lost 5 bases, with 11 bases spanning the gap. Germline V gene sequence: CDR1 KGHSH, CDR2 LQKENI. The CDR3 is 14 residues long. CDR3 sequence: CASSPDGQNNEQFF. DNA for the CDR3: TGTGCCAGCTCACCCGATGGACAGAACAATGAGCAGTTCTTC.

J is TRBJ2-1 and V is TRBV5-5; D is possibly TRBD2 (5 bases). Trimming removed 4 bases from V and 7 bases from J, with 18 bases in between. The length of the CDR3 is 15 residues. Looked up from germline, CDR1 is SGHKS and CDR2 is YYEKEE (reference sequence). CDR3 sequence reads: CASSRGGPPGNEQFF. The CDR3 DNA is TGTGCCAGCAGCCGCGGAGGTCCACCCGGGAATGAGCAGTTCTTC.

The chain links TRBV7-8 to TRBJ2-2; D gene unclear. Trimming took 5 bases from V and 8 from J, leaving 9 bases between them. Germline V gene data show CDR1 as SGHVS and CDR2 as FQNEAQ. CDR3 size: 12 residues. The CDR3 loop reads CASSHTAGELFF. The CDR3 coding sequence is TGTGCCAGCAGCCACACGGCGGGGGAGCTGTTTTTT.

The gene calls are TRBV6-2 or TRBV6-3 and TRBJ2-1; D unclear. CDR3 size: 14 residues. In germline, CDR1 is MNHEY, CDR2 SVGEGT. Trimming removed 4 bases at V and 2 bases at J, with 9 bases between. In DNA, the CDR3 is TGTGCCAGCAGTTTCGCTGCTGCCTACAATGAGCAGTTCTTC. Amino acid sequence: CASSFAAAYNEQFF.

This clonotype was counted between two and nine times. The CDR3 DNA sequence: TGTGCCAGCAGCGCCCTTCCTAGCGGGAGCGGGGACGAGCAGTACTTC. This encodes CASSALPSGSGDEQYF. The chain employs TRBV7-8 and TRBJ2-7, with 10 nucleotides matching TRBD2. J was trimmed by 5 bases and V by 5 bases; bases with no gene match: 12. This CDR3 has 16 amino acids. Germline CDR1 is SGHVS and CDR2 is FQNEAQ.

This clonotype has a handful of counts. The rearrangement joins TRBV28 to TRBJ1-4, with a tentative D call TRBD1 (6 bases). CDR3 length: 13 residues. Germline values: CDR1 MDHEN, CDR2 SYDVKM. V gave up 5 bases and J gave up 8 bases, with 12 bases separating them. CDR3 coding DNA: TGTGCCAGCAGTCTCAGGGGTGTGGAAAAACTGTTTTTT. Amino acids: CASSLRGVEKLFF.

This clonotype was observed a handful of times. J is TRBJ2-7 and V is TRBV27; TRBD1 agrees at 9 bases. The CDR3 contains 15 residues. Germline lookup yields CDR1 MNHEY and CDR2 SMNVEV (reference sequence). V lost 0 bases and J lost 1; bases outside the gene matches: 1. CDR3 sequence reads: CASSLSGTGSYEQYF. CDR3 sequence (DNA): TGTGCCAGCAGTTTATCCGGGACAGGGTCCTACGAGCAGTACTTC.

The sample holds many counts of this clonotype. The chain carries TRBV6-5 and TRBJ1-6; TRBD1 agrees at 7 bases. CDR3 length: 14 amino acids. Germline values: CDR1 MNHEY, CDR2 SVGAGI. V shed 6 bases and J 7 bases; nucleotides not matched to a gene: 6. The CDR3 region is CASRLDRVNSPLHF. DNA of the CDR3: TGTGCCAGCAGGCTTGACAGGGTAAATTCACCCCTCCACTTT.

The gene calls are TRBV10-3 and TRBJ2-7; perhaps D is TRBD1 or TRBD2 (5 bases each). Per the germline V gene, CDR1 is ENHRY and CDR2 is SYGVKD. The CDR3 loop spans 14 amino acids. V was cut by 4 bases and J by 5 bases, with 15 bases left in between. This CDR3 reads CAISAGTIQDEQYF. CDR3 nucleotide sequence: TGTGCCATCAGTGCCGGGACCATCCAGGACGAGCAGTACTTC.

This clonotype has a handful of counts. V is TRBV5-4 and J is TRBJ2-7; D might be TRBD1 or TRBD2, each matching 5 bases. Trimming pared 9 bases from V and 0 bases from J, leaving 13 bases between. In germline, CDR1 is SGHNT, CDR2 YYREEE (reference sequence). The CDR3 has 13 amino acids. The CDR3 is CATQPRGSYEQYF. CDR3 in DNA: TGTGCCACCCAGCCGAGGGGCTCCTACGAGCAGTACTTC.

The rearrangement links TRBV27 to TRBJ2-5; 13 nucleotides align to TRBD2. Germline V lookup: CDR1 MNHEY, CDR2 SMNVEV (reference sequence). V lost 4 bases, J lost 2 bases, and 4 bases stayed unmatched. This CDR3 comprises 16 residues. Here the CDR3 reads CASSSSGLAGQETQYF. The CDR3, as DNA: TGTGCCAGCAGTTCATCGGGACTAGCGGGGCAAGAGACCCAGTACTTC.

V and J are TRBV5-4 and TRBJ1-5; no reliable D call. V was cut by 4 bases and J by 1 base, with 6 bases left in between. Germline CDR1 reads SGHNT; CDR2 reads YYREEE (reference sequence). This CDR3 contains 13 residues. The CDR3 sequence is CASSADSNQPQHF. In DNA form, the CDR3 reads TGTGCCAGCAGCGCAGACAGCAATCAGCCCCAGCATTTT. The variable domain in full, with the rest retrieved from reference TRBV5-4 and TRBJ1-5, is ETGVTQSPTHLIKTRGQQVTLRCSSQSGHNTVSWYQQALGQGPQFIFQYYREEENGRGNFPPRFSGLQFPNYSSELNVNALELDDSALYLCASSADSNQPQHFGDGTRLSIL.